Below, one T cell receptor (beta chain) is given with its context. No antigen is known for it. The sample is drawn from a study of CD8 T cells in Susac syndrome. The study, taken as a whole, reports: The study's TCR sequencing and HLA analysis drew on a certain number of individuals. That number was acknowledged as relatively small.

An amount of RNA that ranged from 0.5 to 1 ug was reverse transcribed with random hexamers. Amplification of TCR beta CDR3 used immunoSEQ multiplex PCR across 54 Vbeta and 13 Jbeta. From the immunoSEQ multiplex PCR reads, TCRdb called clonotypes with MiXCR, one entry per CDR3 protein. The data show roughly 150,000 distinct CDR3 sequences, about 94% seen once. This CDR3 comprises 14 residues. V trimming: 5 bases; J trimming: 9 bases; junction bases outside the gene matches: 11. Germline values: CDR1 SEHNR, CDR2 FQNEAQ (reference sequence). This clonotype was obtained from a human donor with multiple sclerosis. This chain links TRBV7-9 with TRBJ1-2, with TRBD1 matching 8 bases. Sequencing was done on a sample of CD8+ T cells from PBMCs. The CDR3 DNA reads TGTGCCAGCAGCGATACCGACAGGGGAATGAGCTACACCTTC. This translates into CASSDTDRGMSYTF.